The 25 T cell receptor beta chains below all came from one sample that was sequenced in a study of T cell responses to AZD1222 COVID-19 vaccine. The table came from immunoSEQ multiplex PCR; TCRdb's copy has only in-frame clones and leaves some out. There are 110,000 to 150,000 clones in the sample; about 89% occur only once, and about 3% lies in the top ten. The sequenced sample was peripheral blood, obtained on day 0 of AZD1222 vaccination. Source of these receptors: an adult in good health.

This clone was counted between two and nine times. As DNA, the CDR3 is TGTGCCAGCAGTTTATTTACTGGGACAGGGGGCCAAGCGGGCAATCAGCCCCAGCATTTT. Encoded protein: CASSLFTGTGGQAGNQPQHF. The genes are TRBV28 and TRBJ1-5; 12 bases map to TRBD1. The CDR3 has 20 residues. The germline gives CDR1 MDHEN, CDR2 SYDVKM. With 1 base clipped from V and 2 bases from J, the junction kept 12 bases outside the gene matches.

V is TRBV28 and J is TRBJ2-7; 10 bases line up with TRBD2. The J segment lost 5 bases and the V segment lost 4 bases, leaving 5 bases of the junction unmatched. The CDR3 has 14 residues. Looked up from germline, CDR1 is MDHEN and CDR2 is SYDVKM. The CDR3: CASSSLAGVDEQYF. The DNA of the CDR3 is TGTGCCAGCAGTTCCCTAGCGGGAGTCGACGAGCAGTACTTC. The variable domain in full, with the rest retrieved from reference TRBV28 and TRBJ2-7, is DVKVTQSSRYLVKRTGEKVFLECVQDMDHENMFWYRQDPGLGLRLIYFSYDVKMKEKGDIPEGYSVSREKKERFSLILESASTNQTSMYLCASSSLAGVDEQYFGPGTRLTVT.

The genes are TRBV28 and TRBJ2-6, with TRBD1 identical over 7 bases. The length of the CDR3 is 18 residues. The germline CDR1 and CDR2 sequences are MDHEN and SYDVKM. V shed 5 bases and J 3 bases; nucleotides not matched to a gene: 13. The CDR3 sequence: CASSPQRSTGVGANVLTF. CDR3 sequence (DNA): TGTGCCAGCAGTCCCCAAAGGTCCACAGGGGTTGGGGCCAACGTCCTGACTTTC.

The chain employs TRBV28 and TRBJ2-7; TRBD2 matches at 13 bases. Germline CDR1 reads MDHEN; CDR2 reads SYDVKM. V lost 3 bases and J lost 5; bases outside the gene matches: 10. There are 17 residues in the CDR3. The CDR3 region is CASSFFTGTSGKDEQYF. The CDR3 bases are TGTGCCAGCAGTTTCTTTACCGGGACTAGCGGGAAAGACGAGCAGTACTTC. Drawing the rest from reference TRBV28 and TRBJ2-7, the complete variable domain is DVKVTQSSRYLVKRTGEKVFLECVQDMDHENMFWYRQDPGLGLRLIYFSYDVKMKEKGDIPEGYSVSREKKERFSLILESASTNQTSMYLCASSFFTGTSGKDEQYFGPGTRLTVT.

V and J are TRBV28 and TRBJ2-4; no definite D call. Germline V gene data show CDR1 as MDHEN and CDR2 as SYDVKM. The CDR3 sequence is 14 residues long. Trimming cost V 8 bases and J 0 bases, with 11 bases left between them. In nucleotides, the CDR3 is TGTGCCAGCTCCGCCGGGTTAGCCAAAAACATTCAGTACTTC. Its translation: CASSAGLAKNIQYF.

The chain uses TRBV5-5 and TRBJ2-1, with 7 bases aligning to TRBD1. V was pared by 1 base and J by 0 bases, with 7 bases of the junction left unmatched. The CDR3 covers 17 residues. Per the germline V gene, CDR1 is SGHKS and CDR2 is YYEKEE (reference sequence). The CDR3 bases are TGTGCCAGCAGCTTGCGTGGGGACAGTTTCTCCTACAATGAGCAGTTCTTC. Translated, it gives CASSLRGDSFSYNEQFF.

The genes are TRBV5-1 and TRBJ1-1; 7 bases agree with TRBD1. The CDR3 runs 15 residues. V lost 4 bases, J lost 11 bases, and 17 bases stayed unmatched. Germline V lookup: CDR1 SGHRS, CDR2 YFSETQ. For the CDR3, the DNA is TGCGCCAGCAGCACCACCTTCGCGGGAGCGACAGGGGCTTTCTTT. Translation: CASSTTFAGATGAFF.

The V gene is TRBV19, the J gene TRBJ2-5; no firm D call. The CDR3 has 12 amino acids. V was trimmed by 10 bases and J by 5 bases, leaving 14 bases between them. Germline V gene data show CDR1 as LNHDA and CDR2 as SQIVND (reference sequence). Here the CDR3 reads CATSQPPETQYF. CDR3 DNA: TGTGCCACCTCCCAACCCCCGGAGACCCAGTACTTC.

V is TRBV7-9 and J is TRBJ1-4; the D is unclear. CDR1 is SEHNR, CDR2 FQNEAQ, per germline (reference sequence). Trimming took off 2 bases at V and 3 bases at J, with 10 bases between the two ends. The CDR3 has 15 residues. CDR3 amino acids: CASSLYNSPNEKLFF. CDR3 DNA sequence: TGTGCCAGCAGCTTATATAACAGCCCTAATGAAAAACTGTTTTTT.

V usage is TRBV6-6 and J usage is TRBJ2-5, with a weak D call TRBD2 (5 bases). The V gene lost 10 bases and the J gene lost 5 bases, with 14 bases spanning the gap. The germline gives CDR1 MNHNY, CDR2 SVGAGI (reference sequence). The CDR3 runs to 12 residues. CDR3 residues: CATGVVLETQYF. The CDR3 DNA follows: TGTGCCACCGGGGTGGTTTTGGAGACCCAGTACTTC.

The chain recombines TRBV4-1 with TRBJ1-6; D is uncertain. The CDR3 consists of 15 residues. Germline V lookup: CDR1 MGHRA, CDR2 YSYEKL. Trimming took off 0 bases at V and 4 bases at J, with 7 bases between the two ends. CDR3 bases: TGCGCCAGCAGCCAAGATGAGGCTTATAATTCACCCCTCCACTTT. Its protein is CASSQDEAYNSPLHF.

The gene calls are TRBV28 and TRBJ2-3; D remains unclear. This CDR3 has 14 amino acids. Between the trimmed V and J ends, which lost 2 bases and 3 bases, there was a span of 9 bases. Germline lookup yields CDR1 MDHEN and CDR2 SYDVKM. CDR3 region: CASSLGGPTDTQYF. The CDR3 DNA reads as TGTGCCAGCAGTTTAGGCGGCCCAACAGATACGCAGTATTTT.

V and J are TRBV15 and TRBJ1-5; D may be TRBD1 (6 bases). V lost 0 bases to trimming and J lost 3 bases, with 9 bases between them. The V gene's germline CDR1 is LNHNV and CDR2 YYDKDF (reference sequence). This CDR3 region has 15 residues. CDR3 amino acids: CATSRDRGPNQPQHF. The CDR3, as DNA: TGTGCCACCAGCAGAGACAGGGGTCCCAATCAGCCCCAGCATTTT.

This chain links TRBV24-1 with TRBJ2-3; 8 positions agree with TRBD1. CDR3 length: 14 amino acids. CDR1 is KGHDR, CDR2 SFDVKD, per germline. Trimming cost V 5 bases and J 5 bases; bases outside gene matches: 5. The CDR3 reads CATSVQGARDTQYF. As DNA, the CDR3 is TGTGCCACCAGTGTGCAGGGGGCGCGAGATACGCAGTATTTT.

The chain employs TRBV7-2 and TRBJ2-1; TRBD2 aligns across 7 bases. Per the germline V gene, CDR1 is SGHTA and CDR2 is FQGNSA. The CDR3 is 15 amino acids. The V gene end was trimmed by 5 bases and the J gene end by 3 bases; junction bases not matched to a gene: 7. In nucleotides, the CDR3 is TGTGCCAGCAGCCCAGGGAGGGCCGGCTACAATGAGCAGTTCTTC. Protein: CASSPGRAGYNEQFF.

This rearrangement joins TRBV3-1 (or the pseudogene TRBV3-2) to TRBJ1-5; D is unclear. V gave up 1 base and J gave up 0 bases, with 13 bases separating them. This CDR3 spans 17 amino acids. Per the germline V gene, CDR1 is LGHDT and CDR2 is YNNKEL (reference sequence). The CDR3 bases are TGTGCCAGCAGCCAAGGTCCTGGGGTTCTTAGCAATCAGCCCCAGCATTTT. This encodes CASSQGPGVLSNQPQHF.

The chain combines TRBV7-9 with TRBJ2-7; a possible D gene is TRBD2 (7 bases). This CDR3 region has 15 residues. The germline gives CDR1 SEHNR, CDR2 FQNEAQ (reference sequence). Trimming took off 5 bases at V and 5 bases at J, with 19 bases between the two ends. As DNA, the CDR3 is TGTGCCAGCAGCGCAACTAGGGGGGGCCCCCACGAGCAGTACTTC. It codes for CASSATRGGPHEQYF.

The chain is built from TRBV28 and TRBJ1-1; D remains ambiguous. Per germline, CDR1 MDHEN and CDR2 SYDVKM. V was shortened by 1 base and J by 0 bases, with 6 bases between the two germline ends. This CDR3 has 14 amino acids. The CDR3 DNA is TGTGCCAGCAGTTTATATCCGGTGAACACTGAAGCTTTCTTT. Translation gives CASSLYPVNTEAFF.

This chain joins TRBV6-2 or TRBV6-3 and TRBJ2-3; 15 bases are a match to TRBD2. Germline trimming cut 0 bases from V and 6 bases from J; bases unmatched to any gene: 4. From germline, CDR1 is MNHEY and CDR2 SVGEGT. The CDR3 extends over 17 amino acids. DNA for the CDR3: TGTGCCAGCAGTTACTCCGGGACTAGCGGGAGGAGGGATACGCAGTATTTT. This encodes CASSYSGTSGRRDTQYF.

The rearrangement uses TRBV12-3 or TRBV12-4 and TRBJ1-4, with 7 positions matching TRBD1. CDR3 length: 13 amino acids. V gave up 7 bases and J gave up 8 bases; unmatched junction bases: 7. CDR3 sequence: CASKRDSREKLFF. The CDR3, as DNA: TGTGCCAGCAAAAGGGACAGTCGGGAAAAACTGTTTTTT.

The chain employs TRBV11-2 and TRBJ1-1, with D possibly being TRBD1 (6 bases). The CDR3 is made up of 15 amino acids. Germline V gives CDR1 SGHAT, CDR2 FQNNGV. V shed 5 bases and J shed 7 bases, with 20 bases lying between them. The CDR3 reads CASSLAPGTRGEAFF. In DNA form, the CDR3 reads TGTGCCAGCAGCCTCGCCCCTGGGACAAGGGGTGAAGCTTTCTTT.

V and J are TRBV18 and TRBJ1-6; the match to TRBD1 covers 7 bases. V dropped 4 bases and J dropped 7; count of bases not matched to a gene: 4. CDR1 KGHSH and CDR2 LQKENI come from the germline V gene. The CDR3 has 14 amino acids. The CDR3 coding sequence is TGTGCCAGCTCACGGGACAGAGACAATTCACCCCTCCACTTT. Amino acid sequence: CASSRDRDNSPLHF.

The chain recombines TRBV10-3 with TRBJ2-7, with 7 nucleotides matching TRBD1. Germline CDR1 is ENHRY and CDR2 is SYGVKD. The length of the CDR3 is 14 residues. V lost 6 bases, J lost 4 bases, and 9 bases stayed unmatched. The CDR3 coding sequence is TGTGCCATCAGCCTACGGGACAGACCTTACGAGCAGTACTTC. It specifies CAISLRDRPYEQYF.

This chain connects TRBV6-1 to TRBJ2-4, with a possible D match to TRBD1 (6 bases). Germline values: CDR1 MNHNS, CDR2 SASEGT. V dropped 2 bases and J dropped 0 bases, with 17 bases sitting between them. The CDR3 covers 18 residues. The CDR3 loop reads CASSEQGQLRIAKNIQYF. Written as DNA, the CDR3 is TGTGCCAGCAGTGAACAGGGGCAACTGCGGATAGCCAAAAACATTCAGTACTTC.

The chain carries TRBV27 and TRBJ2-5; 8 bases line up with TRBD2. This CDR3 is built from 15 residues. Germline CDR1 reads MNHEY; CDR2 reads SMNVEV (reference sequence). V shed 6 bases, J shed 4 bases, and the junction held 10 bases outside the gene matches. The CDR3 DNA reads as TGTGCCAGCAGCCAACGGGGGGGCGCGGGAGAGACCCAGTACTTC. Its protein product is CASSQRGGAGETQYF.